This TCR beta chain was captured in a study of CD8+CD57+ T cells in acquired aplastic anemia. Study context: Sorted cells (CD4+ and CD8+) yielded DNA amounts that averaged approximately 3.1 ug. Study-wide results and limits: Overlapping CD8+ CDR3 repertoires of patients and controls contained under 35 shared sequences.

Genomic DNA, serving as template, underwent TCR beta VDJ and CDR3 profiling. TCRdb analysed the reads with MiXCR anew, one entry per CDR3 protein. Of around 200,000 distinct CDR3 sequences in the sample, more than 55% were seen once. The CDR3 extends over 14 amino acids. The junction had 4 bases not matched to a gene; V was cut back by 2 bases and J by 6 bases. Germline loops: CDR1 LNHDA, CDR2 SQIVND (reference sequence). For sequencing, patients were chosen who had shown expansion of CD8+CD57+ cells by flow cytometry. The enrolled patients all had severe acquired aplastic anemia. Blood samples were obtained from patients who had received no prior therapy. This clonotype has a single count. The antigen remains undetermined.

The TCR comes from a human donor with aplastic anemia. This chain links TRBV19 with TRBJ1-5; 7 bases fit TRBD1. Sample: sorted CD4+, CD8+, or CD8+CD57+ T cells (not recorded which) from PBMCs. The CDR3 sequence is CASSIQGGTQPQHF. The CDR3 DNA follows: TGTGCCAGTAGTATACAAGGGGGCACTCAGCCCCAGCATTTT.